The 11 T cell receptor beta chains presented below share a single source sample, sequenced in a study of CD8 T cells in ankylosing spondylitis. Overall study findings and caveats: Characteristic, it appeared, of ankylosing spondylitis blood was a TCR beta motif of eight highly homologous variants.

These TCRs are of unknown antigen specificity. MiXCR, applied by TCRdb to the 5' RACE reads, yields one record per CDR3 protein. The sample yields about 540,000 distinct CDR3 sequences, approximately 11% seen once. What was sequenced was blood, either unsorted or a sorted T cell fraction (not recorded which). All receptors derive from a male donor with ankylosing spondylitis.

In this sample, this clonotype turned up a few times. The V call is TRBV5-1, the J call TRBJ2-1; D not resolved. The CDR3 runs to 13 residues. V was cut by 4 bases and J by 8 bases, with 13 bases left in between. Per germline, CDR1 SGHRS and CDR2 YFSETQ. CDR3 protein: CASSRSPGHEQFF. The DNA for the CDR3 is TGCGCCAGCAGCCGTTCTCCGGGTCATGAGCAGTTCTTC.

This clonotype was detected ten times or more. J is TRBJ1-1 and V is TRBV5-1; a possible D gene is TRBD1 (5 bases). The CDR3 is made up of 15 amino acids. Germline CDR1 and CDR2: SGHRS and YFSETQ. Trimming stripped 0 bases from V and 10 bases from J, with 19 bases between. CDR3 coding DNA: TGCGCCAGCAGCTTGGGGGGCAGGGACCCCGGGGGAGCTTTCTTT. Residues: CASSLGGRDPGGAFF. The full variable domain, rest sourced from reference TRBV5-1 and TRBJ1-1, is KAGVTQTPRYLIKTRGQQVTLSCSPISGHRSVSWYQQTPGQGLQFLFEYFSETQRNKGNFPGRFSGRQFSNSRSEMNVSTLELGDSALYLCASSLGGRDPGGAFFGQGTRLTVV.

The chain uses TRBV11-2 and TRBJ1-5; no clear D. V was shortened by 2 bases and J by 6 bases, with 11 bases between the two germline ends. Per germline, CDR1 SGHAT and CDR2 FQNNGV. The CDR3 runs to 14 residues. CDR3 residues: CASSLKGIGQPQHF. CDR3 nucleotides: TGTGCCAGCAGCTTAAAAGGGATCGGTCAGCCCCAGCATTTT.

This clonotype was seen only a few times. The chain couples TRBV20-1 to TRBJ2-5, with 9 bases fitting TRBD2. Losses at the gene ends were 4 bases for V and 5 bases for J; bases not matched to a gene: 11. The CDR3 has 15 residues. Germline V gene data show CDR1 as DFQATT and CDR2 as SNEGSKA (reference sequence). The CDR3, as DNA: TGCAGTGCTATAAGCCCGGGACTAGCTTCCGAGACCCAGTACTTC. It codes for CSAISPGLASETQYF.

This clonotype was picked up many times. This rearrangement joins TRBV24-1 to TRBJ2-6; tentative D call: TRBD1 (5 bases). The CDR3 contains 13 residues. In germline, CDR1 is KGHDR, CDR2 SFDVKD. Trimming removed 8 bases at V and 2 bases at J, with 6 bases between. The CDR3 DNA reads TGTGCCACCAAGGGGCCTGGGGCCAACGTCCTGACTTTC. This sequence encodes CATKGPGANVLTF.

This clonotype occurred many times. The genes are TRBV15 and TRBJ2-1; TRBD1 agrees at 7 bases. This CDR3 is 15 amino acids long. The trim removed 3 bases at V and 4 bases at J, leaving 6 bases unmatched. The germline CDR1 and CDR2 sequences are LNHNV and YYDKDF (reference sequence). The CDR3 DNA reads as TGTGCCACCAGCAGCCGACAGGGTTCGTACAATGAGCAGTTCTTC. Translation: CATSSRQGSYNEQFF.

This clonotype was picked up a small number of times. The V and J genes are TRBV12-3 or TRBV12-4 and TRBJ2-5, with 10 bases lining up with TRBD2. Trimming at V came to 6 bases and at J to 4 bases, leaving 5 bases not matched to a gene. The CDR3 has 14 residues. As DNA, the CDR3 is TGTGCCAGCAGGCTAGCGGGAGTGCTAGAGACCCAGTACTTC. Its protein product is CASRLAGVLETQYF.

This clonotype was observed at least ten times. The chain is built from TRBV5-1 and TRBJ2-2; D is possibly TRBD1 or TRBD2 (5 bases each). The germline V and J ends were trimmed by 6 bases and 6 bases, with 18 bases remaining between them. CDR1 and CDR2 (germline): SGHRS, YFSETQ. This CDR3 has 15 amino acids. CDR3 sequence (DNA): TGCGCCAGCAAAAGCAGGGAGATCCCGGCCGGGGAGCTGTTTTTT. Protein product: CASKSREIPAGELFF.

The V gene is TRBV3-1, the J gene TRBJ1-2, with D perhaps TRBD1 (5 bases). Germline lookup yields CDR1 LGHDT and CDR2 YNNKEL (reference sequence). Trimming stripped 4 bases from V and 6 bases from J, with 9 bases between. The length of the CDR3 is 12 residues. The DNA for the CDR3 is TGTGCCAGCAGCCGGGGGACCGATGGCTACACCTTC. Encoded protein: CASSRGTDGYTF.

The J gene is TRBJ2-3, the V gene TRBV29-1; D is unresolved. Germline assignment: CDR1 SQVTM and CDR2 ANQGSEA. V was pared by 7 bases and J by 0 bases, with 14 bases between. There are 14 residues in the CDR3. The CDR3 DNA follows: TGCAGCGCCTTTGGCCAACCTAGCACAGATACGCAGTATTTT. Protein: CSAFGQPSTDTQYF.

This clonotype was detected only a few times. For the CDR3, the DNA is TGTGCCAGCAGCCCCCACGGATACGAGCAGTACTTC. Protein product: CASSPHGYEQYF. The J gene is TRBJ2-7, the V gene TRBV14; D gene unclear. Germline CDR1 is SGHDN and CDR2 is FVKESK. The CDR3 runs 12 residues. Trimming shortened V by 4 bases and J by 4 bases, and 8 bases separated the two germline ends.